The clone carrying this TCR beta chain has only one observation. Its antigen remains unidentified. The data were taken from a study of cytomegalovirus exposure and HLA in healthy donors. V lost 5 bases, J lost 2 bases, and 7 bases lay in between. CDR3 length: 12 amino acids. Germline values: CDR1 MNHEY, CDR2 SVGAGI. 60 Vbeta and 13 Jbeta primers were used in PCR. Assay: immunoSEQ multiplex PCR; the TCRdb copy retains only in-frame clones and omits some. The sample records about 110,000 clones, over 65% being singletons. General observations from the study: It was in a later analysis that TCR association rates were seen to vary by HLA locus, highest for DRB1 and lowest for HLA-C. V- and J-gene trimming of TCR beta was linked (in a later analysis) to a missense DCLRE1C variant.

The study sampled nominally healthy donors, though unrecorded immune exposures were likely. Sequences were obtained from PBMCs. The gene calls are TRBV6-5 and TRBJ2-7; maybe TRBD2 (5 bases). This clonotype was sampled from a man younger than 45 in good health and CMV-seropositive. The CDR3 DNA sequence: TGTGCCAGCAGTCCCGGGGCCTACGAGCAGTACTTC. This translates into CASSPGAYEQYF.